The rows below give T cell receptor beta chains drawn from one sample of a study of T-cell memory formation after mild COVID-19. TCRdb re-called the 5' RACE reads through MiXCR, storing one row per CDR3 protein. Counted here are hundreds of thousands of distinct CDR3 sequences, about 22% occurring once; the ten biggest clones make up roughly 8.1%. Material for sequencing was PBMCs or a T cell subset sorted from them (not recorded which). Receptors were obtained from an adult woman who had mild COVID-19 (a few samples of this study predate the infection). Cell type and time point are not known. Both conserved end residues are part of each CDR3. The D gene is left open where the match is weak. Rows may omit the clone size; those that give it use once, few, many or a size class.

TRBD1,TRBJ2-7,TRBV7-2,many,CASSLAGTGGGYEQYF,TGTGCCAGCAGCTTAGCCGGGACAGGGGGCGGTTACGAGCAGTACTTC
NA,TRBJ2-3,TRBV7-2,NA,CASPPYGGTDTQYF,TGTGCCAGCCCCCCCTACGGGGGCACAGATACGCAGTATTTT
NA,TRBJ2-7,TRBV4-1,NA,CASSPPAPRSYEQYF,TGCGCCAGCAGCCCACCAGCCCCCCGGTCCTACGAGCAGTACTTC
TRBD2,TRBJ2-5,TRBV3-1,NA,CASSQGPSGGAQYF,TGTGCCAGCAGCCAAGGCCCTAGCGGGGGGGCACAGTACTTC
TRBD1,TRBJ1-1,TRBV5-4,NA,CASSGTGGWYTEAFF,TGTGCCAGCAGCGGGACAGGGGGCTGGTACACTGAAGCTTTCTTT
TRBD1,TRBJ2-5,TRBV25-1,NA,CASMDRGQTFQETQYF,TGTGCCAGCATGGATCGGGGACAGACCTTCCAAGAGACCCAGTACTTC
NA,TRBJ2-3,TRBV4-1,few,CASSQDRGVSDTQYF,TGCGCCAGCAGCCAAGACAGGGGAGTATCAGATACGCAGTATTTT
TRBD2,TRBJ2-1,TRBV3-1,NA,CASSQNLAASYNEQFF,TGTGCCAGCAGTCAAAATCTAGCGGCCTCCTACAATGAGCAGTTCTTC
NA,TRBJ2-2,TRBV12-3/TRBV12-4,NA,CASSLVGPGTGELFF,TGTGCCAGCAGTTTAGTGGGGCCCGGCACCGGGGAGCTGTTTTTT
TRBD2,TRBJ2-1,TRBV3-1,NA,CASSQPGLAGPSYNEQFF,TGTGCCAGCAGCCAACCGGGACTAGCGGGACCCTCCTACAATGAGCAGTTCTTC
NA,TRBJ2-3,TRBV5-4,few,CASSSVPDTQYF,TGTGCCAGCTCGAGTGTCCCAGATACGCAGTATTTT
TRBD1,TRBJ2-7,TRBV12-3/TRBV12-4,NA,CASSPSPGQGDYEQYF,TGTGCCAGCAGCCCTAGCCCGGGACAGGGGGATTACGAGCAGTACTTC
TRBD2,TRBJ2-7,TRBV7-2,many,CASSSPGLAYEQYF,TGTGCCAGCAGCTCCCCCGGACTAGCTTACGAGCAGTACTTC
NA,TRBJ2-5,TRBV7-6,NA,CASSWGPPETQYF,TGTGCCAGCAGCTGGGGCCCCCCAGAGACCCAGTACTTC
NA,TRBJ2-7,TRBV27,few,CASSLSGFAAYEQYF,TGTGCCAGCAGTTTATCTGGGTTTGCAGCCTACGAGCAGTACTTC
NA,TRBJ2-1,TRBV5-1,NA,CASSNGMVWTEQFF,TGCGCCAGCAGCAACGGTATGGTATGGACTGAGCAGTTCTTC
NA,TRBJ2-1,TRBV11-2,few,CASSLVGRTSYNEQFF,TGTGCCAGCAGCTTAGTCGGCAGGACCTCCTACAATGAGCAGTTCTTC
NA,TRBJ2-6,TRBV5-4,few,CASSFRRSGANVLTF,TGTGCCAGCAGCTTCCGAAGGTCTGGGGCCAACGTCCTGACTTTC
NA,TRBJ2-1,TRBV7-3,many,CASSSRTSSYNEQFF,TGTGCCAGCAGCTCCAGGACGAGCTCCTACAATGAGCAGTTCTTC
NA,TRBJ1-6,TRBV4-3,few,CASSQDGGLPLHF,TGCGCCAGCAGCCAAGATGGGGGTTTGCCCCTCCACTTT
NA,TRBJ2-1,TRBV7-6,many,CASSYRAGEQFF,TGTGCCAGCAGCTACCGTGCGGGTGAGCAGTTCTTC
NA,TRBJ1-2,TRBV9,few,CASSVEGPYNGNYGYTF,TGTGCCAGCAGCGTAGAGGGACCCTACAACGGCAACTATGGCTACACCTTC
NA,TRBJ1-2,TRBV6-5,NA,CASSYYQGNYGYTF,TGTGCCAGCAGTTACTACCAGGGTAACTATGGCTACACCTTC
NA,TRBJ1-1,TRBV18,few,CASSPAGTRGTEAFF,TGTGCCAGCTCACCTGCGGGGACTAGAGGGACTGAAGCTTTCTTT
NA,TRBJ1-3,TRBV5-1,NA,CASSSTSTTTGNTIYF,TGCGCCAGCAGCTCCACGTCCACGACGACTGGAAACACCATATATTTT
TRBD2,TRBJ2-1,TRBV7-2,few,CASSSWTSGGDEQFF,TGTGCCAGCAGCTCTTGGACTAGCGGGGGGGATGAGCAGTTCTTC
NA,TRBJ2-1,TRBV18,NA,CASSELPQRLTNEQFF,TGTGCCAGCTCAGAACTCCCCCAGAGGCTCACCAATGAGCAGTTCTTC
TRBD2,TRBJ2-5,TRBV5-1,few,CASSISTSGEEIQYF,TGCGCCAGCAGCATATCGACTAGCGGTGAAGAGATCCAGTACTTC
NA,TRBJ1-1,TRBV11-2,NA,CASSLGDGYAEAFF,TGTGCCAGCAGCTTAGGGGACGGTTACGCTGAAGCTTTCTTT
NA,TRBJ2-2,TRBV12-3/TRBV12-4,few,CASSRTITSMKTGELFF,TGTGCCAGCAGTCGCACGATAACTAGTATGAAGACCGGGGAGCTGTTTTTT
TRBD1,TRBJ2-2,TRBV12-3/TRBV12-4,few,CASRSGQGNTGELFF,TGTGCCAGCAGATCGGGACAGGGGAACACCGGGGAGCTGTTTTTT
TRBD1,TRBJ1-5,TRBV7-2,NA,CASSRPGTGRGGPQHF,TGTGCCAGCAGCCGTCCCGGGACAGGGAGGGGGGGTCCCCAGCATTTT
TRBD2,TRBJ2-1,TRBV6-5,NA,CASSLTGTSGISGNEQFF,TGTGCCAGCAGCCTAACCGGGACTAGCGGGATATCGGGCAATGAGCAGTTCTTC
TRBD1,TRBJ2-2,TRBV19,few,CASSPLTGGTGELFF,TGTGCCAGTAGTCCGTTGACAGGGGGCACCGGGGAGCTGTTTTTT
NA,TRBJ2-7,TRBV27,few,CASSYRPNYEQYF,TGTGCCAGCAGTTACAGGCCAAACTACGAGCAGTACTTC
NA,TRBJ2-1,TRBV4-1,many,CASSQTGRGQFF,TGCGCCAGCAGCCAGACTGGGCGGGGGCAGTTCTTC
TRBD2,TRBJ2-5,TRBV20-1,NA,CSAYRAGGLKETQYF,TGCAGTGCTTACAGAGCGGGAGGCCTGAAAGAGACCCAGTACTTC
TRBD2,TRBJ2-7,TRBV4-1,few,CASSERDYSSYEQYF,TGCGCCAGCAGCGAAAGGGACTATAGCTCCTACGAGCAGTACTTC
NA,TRBJ1-2,TRBV6-1,few,CASSEGQGYSYGYTF,TGTGCCAGCAGTGAAGGCCAGGGTTATTCCTATGGCTACACCTTC
NA,TRBJ1-1,TRBV6-6,few,CASKAGKMNTEAFF,TGTGCCAGCAAGGCAGGAAAGATGAACACTGAAGCTTTCTTT
TRBD1,TRBJ1-5,TRBV6-4,NA,CASSDSIGTGFNQPQHF,TGTGCCAGCAGTGACTCTATCGGGACAGGGTTTAATCAGCCCCAGCATTTT
TRBD1,TRBJ2-7,TRBV13,few,CASSSRTGSDEQYF,TGTGCCAGCAGCTCCCGGACAGGGAGCGACGAGCAGTACTTC
NA,TRBJ2-3,TRBV20-1,NA,CSDTTGHSTDTQYF,TGCAGTGATACCACCGGGCACTCCACAGATACGCAGTATTTT
NA,TRBJ2-7,TRBV12-3/TRBV12-4,few,CASSINPGIYEQYF,TGTGCCAGCAGTATAAACCCAGGGATCTACGAGCAGTACTTC